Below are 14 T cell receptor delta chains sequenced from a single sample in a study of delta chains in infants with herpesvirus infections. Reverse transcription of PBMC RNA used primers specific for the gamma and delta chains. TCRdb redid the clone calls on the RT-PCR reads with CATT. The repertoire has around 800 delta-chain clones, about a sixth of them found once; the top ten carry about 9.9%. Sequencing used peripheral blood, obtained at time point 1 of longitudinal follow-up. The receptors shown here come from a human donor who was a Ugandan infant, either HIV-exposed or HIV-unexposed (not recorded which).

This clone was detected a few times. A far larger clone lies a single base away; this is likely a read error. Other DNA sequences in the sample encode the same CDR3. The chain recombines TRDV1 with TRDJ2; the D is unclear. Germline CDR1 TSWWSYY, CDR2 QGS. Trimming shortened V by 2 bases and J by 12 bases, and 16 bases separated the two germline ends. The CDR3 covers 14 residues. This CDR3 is CALGECPPTRKLFF. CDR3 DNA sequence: TGTGCTCTTGGGGAATGTCCCCCGACCCGAAAACTCTTCTTT.

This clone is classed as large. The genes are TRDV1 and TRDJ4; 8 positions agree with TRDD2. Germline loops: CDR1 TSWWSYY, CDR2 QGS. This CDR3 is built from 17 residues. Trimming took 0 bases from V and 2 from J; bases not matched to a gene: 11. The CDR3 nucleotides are TGTGCTCTTGGGGAACTTATCTTCCTACCCGCTGGGAGACCCCTGATCTTT. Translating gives CALGELIFLPAGRPLIF.

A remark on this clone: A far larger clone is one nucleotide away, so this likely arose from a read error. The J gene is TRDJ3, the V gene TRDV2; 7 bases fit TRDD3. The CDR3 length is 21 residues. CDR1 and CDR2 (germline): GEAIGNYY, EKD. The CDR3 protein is CACVTAWAGDPTPWDTRQMFF. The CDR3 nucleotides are TGTGCCTGTGTCACCGCGTGGGCGGGGGATCCCACACCCTGGGACACCCGACAGATGTTTTTC.

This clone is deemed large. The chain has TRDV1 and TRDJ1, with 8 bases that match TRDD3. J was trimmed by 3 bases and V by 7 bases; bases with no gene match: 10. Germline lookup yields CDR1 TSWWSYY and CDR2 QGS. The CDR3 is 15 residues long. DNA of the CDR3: TGTGCTCTTGTACACTGGGGGCTAGGCCCCGATAAACTCATCTTT. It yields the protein CALVHWGLGPDKLIF.

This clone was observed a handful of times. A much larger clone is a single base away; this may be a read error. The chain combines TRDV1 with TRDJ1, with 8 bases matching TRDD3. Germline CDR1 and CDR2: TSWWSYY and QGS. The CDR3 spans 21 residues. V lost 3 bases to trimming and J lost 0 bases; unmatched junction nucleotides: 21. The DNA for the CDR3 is TGTGCTCTTGGGGACCCATCCCGTACTGGGGGTTGCCTAGCCCACACCGATAAACTCATCTTT. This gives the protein CALGDPSRTGGCLAHTDKLIF.

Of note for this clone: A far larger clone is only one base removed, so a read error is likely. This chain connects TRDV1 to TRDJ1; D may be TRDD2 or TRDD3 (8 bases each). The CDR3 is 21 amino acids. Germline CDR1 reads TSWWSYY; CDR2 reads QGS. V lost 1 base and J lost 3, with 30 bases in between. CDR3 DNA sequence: TGTGCTCTTGGGGAACCCCCACTTCCTACTGGGGGCCCACATGCACCCGATAAACTCATCTTT. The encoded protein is CALGEPPLPTGGPHAPDKLIF.

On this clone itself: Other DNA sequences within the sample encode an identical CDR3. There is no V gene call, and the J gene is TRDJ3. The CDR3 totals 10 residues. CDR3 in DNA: TGTGCTTGGGACACCCGACAGATGTTTTTC. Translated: CAWDTRQMFF.

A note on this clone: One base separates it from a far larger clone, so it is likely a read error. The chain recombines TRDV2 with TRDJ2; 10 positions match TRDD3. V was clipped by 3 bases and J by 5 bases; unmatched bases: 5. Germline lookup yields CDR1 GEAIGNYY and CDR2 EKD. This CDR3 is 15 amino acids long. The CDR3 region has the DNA TGTGCCTGTGACGCCTTACTGGGGGATACAGCACAACTCTTCTTT. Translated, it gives CACDALLGDTAQLFF.

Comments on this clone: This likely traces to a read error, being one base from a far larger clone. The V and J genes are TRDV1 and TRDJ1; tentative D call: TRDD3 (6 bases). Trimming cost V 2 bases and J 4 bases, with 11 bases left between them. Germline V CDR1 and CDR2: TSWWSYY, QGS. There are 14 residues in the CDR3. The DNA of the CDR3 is TGTGCTCTTGGGGAAATAATTGGGGGCGATAAACTCATCTTT. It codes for CALGEIIGGDKLIF.

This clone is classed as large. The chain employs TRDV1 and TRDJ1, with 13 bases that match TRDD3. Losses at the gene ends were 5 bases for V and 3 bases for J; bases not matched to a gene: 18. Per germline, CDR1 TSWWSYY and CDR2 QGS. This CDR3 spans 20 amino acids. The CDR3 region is CALGKRNLYWGIRVSDKLIF. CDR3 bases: TGTGCTCTTGGGAAAAGGAACCTGTACTGGGGGATACGCGTATCCGATAAACTCATCTTT.

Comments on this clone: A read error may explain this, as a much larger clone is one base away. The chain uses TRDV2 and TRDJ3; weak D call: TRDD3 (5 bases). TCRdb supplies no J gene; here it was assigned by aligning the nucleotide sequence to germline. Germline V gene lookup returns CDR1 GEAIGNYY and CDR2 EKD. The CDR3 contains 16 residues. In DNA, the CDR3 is TGTGCCTGTGACGAAGTTGGCTCCTGGGACACCCGACGGATGTTTTTC. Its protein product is CACDEVGSWDTRRMFF.

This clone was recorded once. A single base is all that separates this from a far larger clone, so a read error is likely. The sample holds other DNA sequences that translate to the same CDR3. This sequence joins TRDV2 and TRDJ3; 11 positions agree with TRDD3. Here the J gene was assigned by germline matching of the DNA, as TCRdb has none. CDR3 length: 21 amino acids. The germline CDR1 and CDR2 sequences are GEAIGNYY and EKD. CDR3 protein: CACDTGWGIRDPSWDTRQMFF. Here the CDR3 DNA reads TGTGCCTGCGACACCGGGTGGGGGATACGCGACCCCTCCTGGGACACCCGACAGATGTTTTTC.

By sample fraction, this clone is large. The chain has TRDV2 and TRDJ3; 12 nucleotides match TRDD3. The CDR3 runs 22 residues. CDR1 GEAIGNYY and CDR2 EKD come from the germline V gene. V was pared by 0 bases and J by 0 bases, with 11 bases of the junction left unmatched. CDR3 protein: CACDTGTGGYLWSSWDTRQMFF. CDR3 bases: TGTGCCTGTGACACCGGTACTGGGGGATACTTATGGAGCTCCTGGGACACCCGACAGATGTTTTTC.

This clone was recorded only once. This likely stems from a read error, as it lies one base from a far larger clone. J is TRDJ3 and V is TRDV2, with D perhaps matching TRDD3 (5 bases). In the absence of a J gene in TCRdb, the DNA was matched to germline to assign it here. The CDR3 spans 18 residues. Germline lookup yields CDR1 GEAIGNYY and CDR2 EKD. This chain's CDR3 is CACDTVPVSSWDTRKMFF. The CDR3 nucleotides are TGTGCCTGTGACACCGTACCCGTTAGCTCCTGGGACACCCGAAAGATGTTTTTC.